This T cell receptor (beta chain) was documented in a study of T cells in Graves' hyperthyroidism and ophthalmopathy. As for the study in general: Peripheral blood was secured at the point of initial diagnosis, before any treatment.

The CDR3 covers 14 residues. V was clipped by 5 bases and J by 0 bases; unmatched bases: 4. Germline V CDR1 and CDR2: DFQATT, SNEGSKA (reference sequence). RNA transcripts were the template for amplifying TCR beta CDR3 regions. The study used the HTBI primer set for a first-round RT-PCR of the TCR CDR3. MiXCR, run by TCRdb on the multiplex PCR reads, gives a single entry per CDR3 protein. The table lists 280,000 or so distinct CDR3 sequences, around 25% of them singletons. Many counts were recorded for this clonotype. Orbital computed tomography, thyroid ultrasound, serum thyroxine and TRAb, and clinical symptoms together informed the diagnoses.

The clonotype was recovered from a man in his forties or fifties with Graves' hyperthyroidism that later progressed to Graves' ophthalmopathy. This chain uses TRBV20-1 with TRBJ1-1, with TRBD1 matching over 9 bases. What was sequenced was blood. CDR3 DNA sequence: TGCAGTGCTCCCGGGACAGGGATGAACACTGAAGCTTTCTTT. Residues: CSAPGTGMNTEAFF.